The next 30 T cell receptor beta chains were all read from a single sample in a study of beta chain features in type 1 diabetes. Isolated RNA was reverse transcribed in full, so expressed TCRB transcripts were sequenced. Sequencing was performed with immunoSEQ multiplex PCR; in TCRdb, only in-frame clones are kept and a portion is missing. This sample carries roughly 450,000 clones, approximately 15% of them seen once, and the ten largest clones take under 0.04%. Sequenced: naive CD4+ T cells from blood. These receptors were collected from a man in his thirties or forties in good health.

The genes are TRBV2 and TRBJ2-7; TRBD1 or TRBD2 may be the D gene (6 bases each). The V gene lost 8 bases and the J gene lost 5 bases, with 16 bases spanning the gap. The CDR3 is 13 residues long. Per germline, CDR1 SNHLY and CDR2 FYNNEI. Here the CDR3 reads CASSPEGGHEQYF. The DNA of the CDR3 is TGTGCCAGCTCTCCAGAGGGGGGCCACGAGCAGTACTTC.

This clone was seen only once. The V call is TRBV7-2, the J call TRBJ2-3; D unresolved. From germline, CDR1 is SGHTA and CDR2 FQGNSA. V was trimmed by 5 bases and J by 9 bases, leaving 12 bases between them. The CDR3 is made up of 12 amino acids. This CDR3 is CASSATSGTQYF. CDR3 sequence (DNA): TGTGCCAGCAGCGCCACCTCCGGGACGCAGTATTTT.

This clone was seen only a few times. The chain couples TRBV14 to TRBJ2-5; D remains unclear. The CDR3 has 15 amino acids. Germline V CDR1 and CDR2: SGHDN, FVKESK. Trimming left V 4 bases short and J 2 bases short, with 14 bases between. This CDR3 is CASSRDHGSQETQYF. In DNA form, the CDR3 reads TGTGCCAGCAGCCGAGACCACGGGTCACAAGAGACCCAGTACTTC.

CDR3 coding DNA: TGTGCCAGCAGCTTGGCCGGCAATGAGCAGTTCTTC. Translated, it gives CASSLAGNEQFF. The chain carries TRBV5-6 and TRBJ2-1; D uncertain. Trimming pared 0 bases from V and 6 bases from J, leaving 4 bases between. Germline CDR1 is SGHDT and CDR2 is YYEEEE. The CDR3 is made up of 12 amino acids.

The chain couples TRBV9 to TRBJ2-1; TRBD1 matches 8 bases. J lost 2 bases, V lost 4 bases, and 14 bases had no gene match. The CDR3 has 18 residues. CDR1 and CDR2 from the germline V gene are SGDLS and YYNGEE. The CDR3 DNA reads TGTGCCAGCAGCTCCCCGGGACAGGAAAAGAGGGCCTACAATGAGCAGTTCTTC. Translated, it gives CASSSPGQEKRAYNEQFF.

The chain combines TRBV10-3 with TRBJ2-1; D assignment may be TRBD1 or TRBD2 (5 bases each). CDR3 length equals 15 residues. Between the trimmed V and J ends, which lost 4 bases and 2 bases, there was a span of 12 bases. Germline V gene lookup returns CDR1 ENHRY and CDR2 SYGVKD. CDR3 protein: CAISGGGQAYNEQFF. Here the CDR3 DNA reads TGTGCCATCAGTGGGGGCGGGCAGGCCTACAATGAGCAGTTCTTC.

The chain carries TRBV29-1 and TRBJ2-1; TRBD2 agrees at 8 bases. The J segment lost 3 bases and the V segment lost 6 bases, leaving 7 bases of the junction unmatched. CDR1 and CDR2 from the germline V gene are SQVTM and ANQGSEA. The CDR3 is 14 residues long. Written as DNA, the CDR3 is TGCAGCGTCCTTAGCGGGGTTTTCTACAATGAGCAGTTCTTC. This codes for CSVLSGVFYNEQFF.

A remark on this clone: This specimen includes other DNA sequences encoding the same CDR3. The J gene is TRBJ1-2, the V gene TRBV4-2, with D possibly TRBD1 on 5 matching bases. This CDR3 has 14 residues. The germline V gene has CDR1 LGHNA and CDR2 YNFKEQ. Between the trimmed V and J ends, which lost 1 base and 2 bases, there was a span of 8 bases. CDR3 DNA: TGTGCCAGCAGCCAAGCGGGGGGAAACTATGGCTACACCTTC. Translation gives CASSQAGGNYGYTF.

The J gene is TRBJ2-1, the V gene TRBV20-1; no clear D. Germline loops: CDR1 DFQATT, CDR2 SNEGSKA (reference sequence). The CDR3 spans 10 residues. The V end was cut by 5 bases, the J end by 12 bases, with 11 bases between. The DNA for the CDR3 is TGCAGTGCTCCCGTCCGTACGCAGTTCTTC. The encoded protein is CSAPVRTQFF.

This clone has a handful of counts. The rearrangement joins TRBV10-3 to TRBJ2-5; D perhaps matches TRBD2 (5 bases). CDR1 is ENHRY, CDR2 SYGVKD, per germline. CDR3 length: 15 amino acids. V was cut by 6 bases and J by 3 bases, with 17 bases left in between. This chain's CDR3 is CAISSPMGSEETQYF. The CDR3 coding sequence is TGTGCCATCAGCTCCCCGATGGGGAGTGAAGAGACCCAGTACTTC.

J is TRBJ2-7 and V is TRBV21-1; the table's D call, TRBD2, has no DNA check behind it. TRBV21-1 constitutes a pseudogene. This CDR3 spans 16 amino acids. Here the CDR3 DNA reads TGTGCCAGCATCCCCGCAGGCGGCGGGCACTCCTACGAGCAGTACGTC. Protein product: CASIPAGGGHSYEQYV.

This clone appeared a few times. The chain carries TRBV25-1 and TRBJ1-2; the match to TRBD1 covers 7 bases. The CDR3 length is 15 residues. Unmatched junction bases numbered 5, after V lost 1 base and J lost 3 bases. Germline V gives CDR1 MGHDK, CDR2 SYGVNS. CDR3 nucleotide sequence: TGTGCCAGCAGTGAATTTGGCAGGGGGGACTATGGCTACACCTTC. Translated, it gives CASSEFGRGDYGYTF.

In DNA form, the CDR3 reads TGTGCCACCAGCAGAGACCCCAGGGCGGCGTACGAGCAGTACTTC. Amino acids: CATSRDPRAAYEQYF. V gene TRBV15 combines with J gene TRBJ2-7, with D possibly matching TRBD1 (5 bases). V lost 0 bases and J 4 bases, leaving 13 bases between the germline ends. CDR1 is LNHNV, CDR2 YYDKDF, per germline (reference sequence). The CDR3 has 15 amino acids.

This clone was observed a handful of times. The chain is built from TRBV29-1 and TRBJ1-2; perhaps TRBD1 as D (5 bases). CDR3 length equals 15 residues. V was cut by 6 bases and J by 7 bases, with 24 bases left in between. CDR1 and CDR2 (germline): SQVTM, ANQGSEA. CDR3 amino acids: CSVEQTVSGLGGYTF. Written as DNA, the CDR3 is TGCAGCGTGGAACAGACAGTTTCCGGTCTCGGTGGCTACACCTTC. Filled out from reference TRBV29-1 and TRBJ1-2, the complete variable domain reads SAVISQKPSRDICQRGTSLTIQCQVDSQVTMMFWYRQQPGQSLTLIATANQGSEATYESGFVIDKFPISRPNLTFSTLTVSNMSPEDSSIYLCSVEQTVSGLGGYTFGSGTRLTVV.

This clone was seen a handful of times. The sample holds other DNA sequences that translate to the same CDR3. V and J are TRBV9 and TRBJ2-5; a weak D match, TRBD1 (5 bases). The V end was cut by 0 bases, the J end by 2 bases, with 8 bases between. Looked up from germline, CDR1 is SGDLS and CDR2 is YYNGEE. This CDR3 region has 14 residues. CDR3 amino acids: CASSVGGHQETQYF. The CDR3 coding sequence is TGTGCCAGCAGCGTAGGCGGACATCAAGAGACCCAGTACTTC.

This clone appeared a few times. The rearrangement joins TRBV11-2 to TRBJ2-3; 10 nucleotides line up with TRBD2. This CDR3 is built from 16 residues. The V and J ends lost 2 bases and 7 bases, in that order; junction bases with no gene match: 9. Germline loops: CDR1 SGHAT, CDR2 FQNNGV. CDR3 bases: TGTGCCAGCAGCTTAATCACTAGCGGGGTAGTGAATACGCAGTATTTT. Its protein product is CASSLITSGVVNTQYF.

The chain is built from TRBV5-6 and TRBJ1-2; D remains ambiguous. Per the germline V gene, CDR1 is SGHDT and CDR2 is YYEEEE. The CDR3 is 12 residues long. V lost 3 bases to trimming and J lost 6 bases, with 9 bases between them. The CDR3 reads CASSSPQDGYTF. The CDR3 DNA is TGTGCCAGCAGCTCCCCTCAAGATGGCTACACCTTC.

The chain joins TRBV2 to TRBJ2-1, with D tentatively TRBD2 (5 bases). This CDR3 spans 14 amino acids. The V gene's germline CDR1 is SNHLY and CDR2 FYNNEI. The V end lost 2 bases, the J end lost 12 bases, and 17 bases lay between the germline ends. The CDR3 DNA reads TGTGCCAGCAGTGAACGTCTACCCCTCGAGGGGCAGTTCTTC. Translating it yields CASSERLPLEGQFF.

The chain combines TRBV7-2 with TRBJ2-1, with unresolved D. The CDR3 contains 11 residues. Germline V CDR1 and CDR2: SGHTA, FQGNSA. V was cut by 4 bases and J by 9 bases, with 7 bases left in between. The CDR3 DNA is TGTGCCAGCAGCTCCAAGGGTGAGCAGTTCTTC. Translating gives CASSSKGEQFF. The full variable domain, in which reference TRBV7-2 and TRBJ2-1 provide the parts outside the CDR3, is GAGVSQSPSNKVTEKGKDVELRCDPISGHTALYWYRQSLGQGLEFLIYFQGNSAPDKSGLPSDRFSAERTGGSVSTLTIQRTQQEDSAVYLCASSSKGEQFFGPGTRLTVL.

The V and J genes are TRBV4-1 and TRBJ2-3; D is ambiguous. Germline CDR1 reads MGHRA; CDR2 reads YSYEKL. Trimming shortened V by 4 bases and J by 0 bases, and 11 bases separated the two germline ends. The CDR3 covers 15 residues. CDR3 coding DNA: TGCGCCAGCAGCCGGACGGGCCATAGCACAGATACGCAGTATTTT. Translation gives CASSRTGHSTDTQYF.

A few counts support this clone. The chain uses TRBV7-3 and TRBJ2-5, with D perhaps matching TRBD2 (6 bases). Germline V gene data show CDR1 as SGHTA and CDR2 as FQGTGA. This CDR3 has 16 amino acids. Trimming took 0 bases from V and 2 from J, leaving 13 bases between them. The CDR3 here is CASSLTSGGSQETQYF. CDR3 DNA: TGTGCCAGCAGCTTAACGTCTGGGGGGTCTCAAGAGACCCAGTACTTC.

This clone was counted once. The chain is built from TRBV6-1 and TRBJ1-2, with D uncertain. Between the trimmed V and J ends, which lost 5 bases and 2 bases, there was a span of 3 bases. The CDR3 extends over 11 amino acids. Per the germline V gene, CDR1 is MNHNS and CDR2 is SASEGT. CDR3 sequence reads: CASSKNYGYTF. DNA of the CDR3: TGTGCCAGCAGTAAGAACTATGGCTACACCTTC.

In this sample, this clone turned up a few times. The DNA for the CDR3 is TGTGCCTGGAGTAGGGTCAGTGGAGAATCCGGGGAGCTGTTTTTT. This translates into CAWSRVSGESGELFF. The V call is TRBV30, the J call TRBJ2-2, with D unclear. V lost 2 bases and J lost 6, with 16 bases in between. The CDR3 has 15 amino acids. Germline CDR1 and CDR2: GTSNPN and SVGIG (reference sequence).

A few counts support this clone. The chain links TRBV7-8 to TRBJ2-5; D is unresolved. In germline, CDR1 is SGHVS, CDR2 FQNEAQ. The CDR3 consists of 16 residues. The V gene lost 2 bases and the J gene lost 3 bases, with 16 bases spanning the gap. Here the CDR3 reads CASSLRFGQAKETQYF. CDR3 bases: TGTGCCAGCAGCTTAAGGTTCGGGCAGGCGAAAGAGACCCAGTACTTC.

The rearrangement uses TRBV4-3 and TRBJ2-2, with D tentatively TRBD1 (6 bases). This CDR3 is 15 amino acids long. With 1 base removed from V and 7 bases from J, the gap between germline ends came to 13 bases. Per the germline V gene, CDR1 is LGHNA and CDR2 is YSLEER. CDR3 coding DNA: TGCGCCAGCAGCCAAGGTTCAGGGGCAAACGGGGAGCTGTTTTTT. Translation: CASSQGSGANGELFF.

This clone occurred a few times. The chain couples TRBV20-1 to TRBJ1-1; D is perhaps TRBD1 (5 bases). There are 11 residues in the CDR3. V dropped 6 bases and J dropped 11 bases, with 16 bases sitting between them. Looked up from germline, CDR1 is DFQATT and CDR2 is SNEGSKA (reference sequence). CDR3 sequence reads: CSARRGEMAFF. CDR3 DNA sequence: TGCAGTGCGAGGAGGGGAGAAATGGCTTTCTTT.

This clone has more than one count but fewer than ten. The V call is TRBV5-4, the J call TRBJ1-2; 7 bases align to TRBD1. Germline lookup yields CDR1 SGHNT and CDR2 YYREEE (reference sequence). V was pared by 3 bases and J by 4 bases, with 6 bases of the junction left unmatched. The CDR3 extends over 14 amino acids. In DNA form, the CDR3 reads TGTGCCAGCAGCTCCAGACAGGGACTCTATGGCTACACCTTC. Translating it yields CASSSRQGLYGYTF.

The gene calls are TRBV2 and TRBJ2-4; TRBD1 matches at 9 bases. There are 17 residues in the CDR3. Germline V gene sequence: CDR1 SNHLY, CDR2 FYNNEI. V gave up 6 bases and J gave up 1 base; unmatched junction bases: 10. CDR3 nucleotides: TGTGCCAGCAGCCCCGACAGGGGGGGGTTGGCCAAAAACATTCAGTACTTC. Residues: CASSPDRGGLAKNIQYF.

This clone showed up just a few times. The V gene is TRBV7-2, the J gene TRBJ2-7, with D perhaps assigned TRBD1 or TRBD2 (5 bases each). In germline, CDR1 is SGHTA, CDR2 FQGNSA. The CDR3 totals 15 residues. The V end was cut by 0 bases, the J end by 3 bases, with 12 bases between. In nucleotides, the CDR3 is TGTGCCAGCAGCTTAGCGAGGGGTATCCACTACGAGCAGTACGTC. This encodes CASSLARGIHYEQYV.

V and J are TRBV5-1 and TRBJ2-3; 7 bases are shared with TRBD2. After removal of 1 base from V and 2 bases from J, the junction contained 10 bases not matched to a gene. The CDR3 spans 17 residues. Germline V gene lookup returns CDR1 SGHRS and CDR2 YFSETQ. The chain's CDR3 is CASSLRSASGNTDTQYF. DNA of the CDR3: TGCGCCAGCAGCTTGCGCTCCGCTAGCGGAAACACAGATACGCAGTATTTT.